The T cell receptor (beta chain) under discussion was sequenced for a study of blood T cells in healthy people across ages. Looking at the study overall: Template switching captured about one barcoded beta molecule per two T cells. Study observations and caveats: Estimated diversity, derived from one million T cells, was regarded as an underestimate. Roughly linear declines in TCR beta diversity per million T cells occurred with age. The long-lived group displayed more naive CD4+ cells, plus higher diversity, than the aged donors did.

Germline V CDR1 and CDR2: SGHTA, FQGNSA. The CDR3 has 16 amino acids. Trimming at V came to 5 bases and at J to 0 bases, leaving 6 bases not matched to a gene. This clonotype was seen repeatedly, ten times or more. What it binds is unknown. For the second PCR, which ran for roughly 6 to 12 cycles, a sample-barcoded 5' primer and a J-beta primer mix were used. In TCRdb, the 5' RACE reads were re-called with MiXCR into one record per CDR3 protein. The sample yields roughly 1,700,000 distinct CDR3 sequences, under 30% seen once. This receptor was taken from a woman in her twenties or thirties in good health. The rearrangement joins TRBV7-2 to TRBJ2-3, with 9 bases aligning to TRBD2. Sequencing was performed on blood. CDR3 region: CASSLLAGISTDTQYF. The DNA for the CDR3 is TGTGCCAGCAGCCTGCTAGCGGGGATTAGCACAGATACGCAGTATTTT.